A selection of T cell receptor beta chains follows, all from one sample in a study of a mutant IDH1 vaccine in newly diagnosed glioma. Sequencing used immunoSEQ multiplex PCR; TCRdb keeps in-frame clones, though not all of them. The table lists approximately 66,000 clones, roughly 84% of them singletons. These TCRs are of unknown antigen specificity. The sequencing used PBMCs, collected from a glioma patient whose treatment included an IDH1 peptide vaccine. The receptors originated from a man aged 30 to 45 with glioma. Each CDR3 is given with its conserved first and last residue. The order of the fields is J gene, D gene, clone size, V gene, CDR3 protein, CDR3 DNA. D genes are given only for firm matches. The listing skips clone size in some rows; elsewhere it reads once, few, many or a size class.

>TRBJ2-3|.|.|TRBV5-1
CASSFWRGTDTQYF
TGCGCCAGCAGCTTCTGGCGGGGCACAGATACGCAGTATTTT
>TRBJ2-7|.|once|TRBV25-1
CASSGRTVGSYEQYF
TGTGCCAGCAGTGGCCGGACAGTCGGCTCCTACGAGCAGTACTTC
>TRBJ1-1|.|.|TRBV5-1
CASSWGGESTEAFF
TGCGCCAGCAGCTGGGGGGGCGAGAGCACTGAAGCTTTCTTT
>TRBJ2-5|.|few|TRBV5-1
CASSFQGDQETQYF
TGCGCCAGCAGCTTTCAGGGTGACCAAGAGACCCAGTACTTC
>TRBJ2-3|.|once|TRBV6-1
CASSEVQPSRTDTQYF
TGTGCCAGCAGTGAAGTACAGCCCTCTCGCACAGATACGCAGTATTTT
>TRBJ1-1|.|few|TRBV14
CASSQPGLTEAFF
TGTGCCAGCAGCCAGCCGGGGCTGACTGAAGCTTTCTTT
>TRBJ2-2|.|.|TRBV5-6
CASSQRVLYTGELFF
TGTGCCAGCAGTCAGCGCGTATTATACACCGGGGAGCTGTTTTTT
>TRBJ2-1|.|.|TRBV7-2
CASSSRQHRDREQFF
TGTGCCAGCAGCTCCAGACAACACCGCGATCGTGAGCAGTTCTTC
>TRBJ2-2|.|once|TRBV27
CASSTGLWSFGELFF
TGTGCCAGCAGTACAGGGTTATGGAGTTTTGGGGAGCTGTTTTTT
>TRBJ2-7|.|.|TRBV6-5
CASSYSDFTYEQYF
TGTGCCAGCAGTTATTCGGACTTCACCTACGAGCAGTACTTC
>TRBJ1-4|.|few|TRBV29-1
CSVEGGGGREKLFF
TGCAGCGTTGAAGGAGGCGGTGGGCGTGAAAAACTGTTTTTT
>TRBJ2-3|.|.|TRBV20-1
CSATRTDTQYF
TGCAGTGCAACACGGACAGATACGCAGTATTTT
>TRBJ1-4|.|.|TRBV19
CASNPGGGGNEKLFF
TGTGCCAGTAACCCTGGGGGGGGAGGAAATGAAAAACTGTTTTTT
>TRBJ2-7|.|.|TRBV5-6
CASSLLSGLRTYEQYF
TGTGCCAGCAGCTTGTTATCTGGGCTGCGTACATACGAGCAGTACTTC
>TRBJ2-5|.|.|TRBV2
CASSRVLRQETQYF
TGTGCCAGCAGTAGGGTTTTAAGACAAGAGACCCAGTACTTC
>TRBJ2-3|TRBD2|.|TRBV11-3
CASSGASGGALTDTQYF
TGTGCCAGCAGCGGGGCTAGCGGGGGGGCTCTGACAGATACGCAGTATTTT
>TRBJ1-5|.|few|TRBV28
CAIEDWTMDSNQPQHF
TGTGCCATCGAGGACTGGACAATGGATAGCAATCAGCCCCAGCATTTT
>TRBJ1-2|.|.|TRBV6-5
CASSYSDLLGGYTF
TGTGCCAGCAGTTACTCGGACCTCCTTGGTGGCTACACCTTC
>TRBJ1-1|.|.|TRBV28
CASSLREGTLNTEAFF
TGTGCCAGCAGTTTGCGGGAGGGCACCTTGAACACTGAAGCTTTCTTT
>TRBJ1-6|.|.|TRBV11-2
CASSPPRGRDSPLHF
TGTGCCAGCAGCCCACCCCGGGGGAGGGATTCACCCCTCCACTTT
>TRBJ2-7|.|.|TRBV7-8
CASSLALGGVEQYF
TGTGCCAGCAGCTTAGCTCTAGGGGGGGTGGAGCAGTACTTC
>TRBJ2-2|TRBD1|.|TRBV19
CAVDRVGTGELFF
TGTGCCGTAGACAGGGTAGGCACCGGGGAGCTGTTTTTT
>TRBJ1-3|.|.|TRBV4-1
CASSQDEGTLGDTIYF
TGCGCCAGCAGCCAAGACGAGGGGACCCTTGGAGACACCATATATTTT
>TRBJ1-3|.|once|TRBV28
CASSLGQALLSGNTIYF
TGTGCCAGCAGTTTAGGGCAGGCCCTTCTCTCTGGAAACACCATATATTTT
>TRBJ1-2|TRBD1|.|TRBV28
CASSSISPGQGGNYGYTF
TGTGCCAGCAGTTCAATATCCCCTGGCCAGGGGGGAAACTATGGCTACACCTTC
>TRBJ1-2|TRBD1|.|TRBV6-6
CASSYLQGASTF
TGTGCCAGCAGTTATCTACAGGGGGCATCCACCTTC
>TRBJ2-7|.|.|TRBV6-6
CASSSSDRIYEQYF
.
>TRBJ1-1|.|few|TRBV6-5
CASSYGPEAFF
TGTGCCAGCAGTTACGGGCCTGAAGCTTTCTTT
>TRBJ2-7|.|.|TRBV13
CASSWGRESEQYF
TGTGCCAGCAGCTGGGGCAGGGAAAGCGAGCAGTACTTC
>TRBJ1-5|.|.|TRBV5-6
CASSSTVNQPQHF
TGTGCCAGCAGCTCAACTGTAAATCAGCCCCAGCATTTT
>TRBJ2-3|.|.|TRBV5-1
CASRLGTDTQYF
TGCGCCAGCAGACTGGGAACAGATACGCAGTATTTT
>TRBJ1-4|.|.|TRBV2
CASSGFGPGNWEKLFF
TGTGCCAGCAGTGGATTCGGACCAGGGAACTGGGAAAAACTGTTTTTT
>TRBJ1-1|TRBD1|.|TRBV5-1
CASSLSRGQGAFF
TGCGCCAGCAGCTTGTCCCGTGGACAGGGTGCTTTCTTT
>TRBJ2-5|.|once|TRBV4-1
CASSQVTTQETQYF
TGCGCCAGCAGCCAAGTAACTACGCAAGAGACCCAGTACTTC
>TRBJ1-1|.|.|TRBV18
CASSPRQNEAFF
TGTGCCAGCTCACCACGGCAGAATGAAGCTTTCTTT
>TRBJ1-5|.|few|TRBV7-8
CASSLTMDSNQPQHF
TGTGCCAGCAGCTTAACGATGGATAGCAATCAGCCCCAGCATTTT
>TRBJ2-3|.|.|TRBV7-8
CALGDTQYF
TGTGCCCTGGGGGATACGCAGTATTTT